This entry lists 29 T cell receptor beta chains sequenced from one sample in a study of OX40 agonist ivuxolimab in advanced cancers. The data were produced by immunoSEQ multiplex PCR, yet TCRdb's version contains in-frame clones alone and is incomplete. The sample shows more than 100,000 clones, about nine tenths of them seen only once. Sample: CD4+ or CD8+ T cells sorted from blood, taken in a trial of the OX40 agonist ivuxolimab. All receptors come from an adult with an advanced solid tumor such as melanoma, head and neck, liver or kidney cancer.

The J gene is TRBJ1-4, the V gene TRBV28; 9 bases agree with TRBD1. V shed 1 base, J shed 0 bases, and the junction held 6 bases outside the gene matches. This CDR3 is built from 18 residues. Germline CDR1 MDHEN, CDR2 SYDVKM. In DNA form, the CDR3 reads TGTGCCAGCAGTTTATCTGGGACAGGGAGGGCAACTAATGAAAAACTGTTTTTT. Amino acids: CASSLSGTGRATNEKLFF.

V gene TRBV30 combines with J gene TRBJ1-3; D gene unclear. The germline V gene has CDR1 GTSNPN and CDR2 SVGIG (reference sequence). The CDR3 is 16 amino acids. Trimming cost V 0 bases and J 0 bases, with 12 bases left between them. CDR3 residues: CAWSVGGSFSGNTIYF. The DNA of the CDR3 is TGTGCCTGGAGTGTTGGAGGGTCCTTCTCTGGAAACACCATATATTTT.

The V gene is TRBV15, the J gene TRBJ1-5; D is possibly TRBD1 (5 bases). This CDR3 contains 15 residues. The germline V and J ends were trimmed by 0 bases and 5 bases, with 11 bases remaining between them. CDR1 and CDR2 from the germline V gene are LNHNV and YYDKDF (reference sequence). CDR3 sequence (DNA): TGTGCCACCAGCAGAGAGGAGGGGAGTTATCAGCCCCAGCATTTT. It encodes CATSREEGSYQPQHF.

V gene TRBV5-1 combines with J gene TRBJ2-5; 13 bases agree with TRBD2. The CDR3 consists of 15 residues. V was clipped by 2 bases and J by 4 bases; unmatched bases: 2. Germline values: CDR1 SGHRS, CDR2 YFSETQ. DNA of the CDR3: TGCGCCAGCAGCTTTCGACTAGCGGGAGGAGAGACCCAGTACTTC. Residues: CASSFRLAGGETQYF.

This clone is a singleton in its sample. V gene TRBV7-2 combines with J gene TRBJ2-7; TRBD1 matches at 10 bases. The germline V gene encodes CDR1 SGHTA and CDR2 FQGNSA. J gave up 5 bases and V 3 bases, and 7 bases lay outside the gene matches. CDR3 length: 15 residues. CDR3 in DNA: TGTGCCAGCAGCTTCAACCCGGGACAGGGGAACGAGCAGTACTTC. Residues: CASSFNPGQGNEQYF.

The rearrangement uses TRBV10-2 and TRBJ2-1, with 9 positions matching TRBD1. V was clipped by 2 bases and J by 7 bases; unmatched bases: 9. CDR1 WSHSY and CDR2 SAAADI come from the germline V gene. This CDR3 spans 16 amino acids. In nucleotides, the CDR3 is TGCGCCAGCAGTGAGCCATGGACAGGGGTAGATAATGAGCAGTTCTTC. Its translation is CASSEPWTGVDNEQFF.

This rearrangement joins TRBV28 to TRBJ1-1; tentatively, D is TRBD1 (5 bases). The germline V and J ends were trimmed by 5 bases and 7 bases, with 11 bases remaining between them. In germline, CDR1 is MDHEN, CDR2 SYDVKM. The length of the CDR3 is 12 residues. CDR3 amino acids: CASSRGTYEAFF. As DNA, the CDR3 is TGTGCCAGCAGTAGAGGGACCTATGAAGCTTTCTTT. Variable domain in full (rest from reference TRBV28 and TRBJ1-1): DVKVTQSSRYLVKRTGEKVFLECVQDMDHENMFWYRQDPGLGLRLIYFSYDVKMKEKGDIPEGYSVSREKKERFSLILESASTNQTSMYLCASSRGTYEAFFGQGTRLTVV.

The chain employs TRBV18 and TRBJ1-3; 7 bases map to TRBD1. The V gene's germline CDR1 is KGHSH and CDR2 LQKENI. After removal of 3 bases from V and 4 bases from J, the junction contained 9 bases not matched to a gene. CDR3 length: 16 amino acids. CDR3 in DNA: TGTGCCAGCTCACCCAAAGGGACAGTCAACGGAAACACCATATATTTT. Its translation: CASSPKGTVNGNTIYF.

The chain uses TRBV11-3 and TRBJ2-7; weak D call: TRBD2 (6 bases). Germline loops: CDR1 SGHNT, CDR2 YENEEA. The CDR3 has 14 residues. The V end was cut by 3 bases, the J end by 4 bases, with 13 bases between. This CDR3 reads CASSLGGTVYEQYF. The DNA of the CDR3 is TGTGCCAGCAGCTTGGGCGGGACTGTATACGAGCAGTACTTC. Full variable domain (missing parts from reference TRBV11-3 and TRBJ2-7): EAGVVQSPRYKIIEKKQPVAFWCNPISGHNTLYWYLQNLGQGPELLIRYENEEAVDDSQLPKDRFSAERLKGVDSTLKIQPAELGDSAVYLCASSLGGTVYEQYFGPGTRLTVT.

This clone was found a few times. The CDR3 DNA is TGTGCCAGTAGTGGACTAGTACGGAAACAGCACAATGAGCAGTTCTTC. Its translation: CASSGLVRKQHNEQFF. The J gene is TRBJ2-1, the V gene TRBV19, with 7 nucleotides matching TRBD2. V was pared by 5 bases and J by 5 bases, with 12 bases of the junction left unmatched. Germline CDR1 reads LNHDA; CDR2 reads SQIVND (reference sequence). The CDR3 sequence is 16 residues long.

V usage is TRBV11-2 and J usage is TRBJ2-7; D is perhaps TRBD1 or TRBD2 (6 bases each). Germline CDR1 reads SGHAT; CDR2 reads FQNNGV. This CDR3 has 14 residues. V lost 3 bases, J lost 9 bases, and 18 bases lay in between. CDR3 sequence reads: CASSLRGVPVGQYF. The CDR3 region has the DNA TGTGCCAGCAGCTTGAGGGGGGTGCCCGTAGGGCAGTACTTC.

V is TRBV28 and J is TRBJ1-1; no clear D. The V and J ends lost 3 bases and 0 bases respectively, with 8 bases between them. CDR1 MDHEN and CDR2 SYDVKM come from the germline V gene. The CDR3 covers 14 residues. The CDR3 sequence: CASSLSAMNTEAFF. CDR3 DNA sequence: TGTGCCAGCAGTTTGTCGGCGATGAACACTGAAGCTTTCTTT. Full variable domain (remainder filled in from reference TRBV28 and TRBJ1-1): DVKVTQSSRYLVKRTGEKVFLECVQDMDHENMFWYRQDPGLGLRLIYFSYDVKMKEKGDIPEGYSVSREKKERFSLILESASTNQTSMYLCASSLSAMNTEAFFGQGTRLTVV.

The gene calls are TRBV5-1 and TRBJ2-7; possible D gene TRBD2, 5 bases. Germline assignment: CDR1 SGHRS and CDR2 YFSETQ. V lost 4 bases to trimming and J lost 1 base, with 15 bases between them. The length of the CDR3 is 15 residues. CDR3 amino acids: CASSPESGLSYEQYF. As DNA, the CDR3 is TGCGCCAGCAGCCCCGAGAGCGGTTTGTCCTACGAGCAGTACTTC.

The chain recombines TRBV27 with TRBJ1-3; D is uncertain. CDR3 length: 15 residues. V was pared by 2 bases and J by 0 bases, with 8 bases between. CDR1 and CDR2 (germline): MNHEY, SMNVEV (reference sequence). The CDR3 region has the DNA TGTGCCAGCAGTTTAGCTCTCCGCTCTGGAAACACCATATATTTT. Its translation: CASSLALRSGNTIYF.

This rearrangement joins TRBV27 to TRBJ1-1, with D uncertain. The germline CDR1 and CDR2 sequences are MNHEY and SMNVEV (reference sequence). The CDR3 is 16 amino acids. Trimming took 2 bases from V and 3 from J, leaving 16 bases between them. CDR3 residues: CASSLRFTSPDTEAFF. DNA of the CDR3: TGTGCCAGCAGTTTACGTTTCACGTCCCCGGACACTGAAGCTTTCTTT.

This clone was counted only a few times. The chain links TRBV6-5 to TRBJ1-5; perhaps TRBD1 as D (5 bases). The V gene lost 4 bases and the J gene lost 3 bases, with 10 bases spanning the gap. The germline V gene encodes CDR1 MNHEY and CDR2 SVGAGI. The length of the CDR3 is 14 residues. CDR3 sequence (DNA): TGTGCCAGCAGTTCCCTTGGGGCCAATCAGCCCCAGCATTTT. Translation: CASSSLGANQPQHF.

The chain employs TRBV7-8 and TRBJ1-1; tentative D call: TRBD1 (5 bases). The germline V gene encodes CDR1 SGHVS and CDR2 FQNEAQ. This CDR3 contains 17 residues. V was trimmed by 3 bases and J by 0 bases, leaving 17 bases between them. The CDR3 DNA reads as TGTGCCAGCAGCTTGTGGCAAGACAGAACGTTGAACACTGAAGCTTTCTTT. It specifies CASSLWQDRTLNTEAFF.

The genes are TRBV25-1 and TRBJ2-7; D is possibly TRBD2 (5 bases). With 3 bases removed from V and 5 bases from J, the gap between germline ends came to 11 bases. Germline values: CDR1 MGHDK, CDR2 SYGVNS. The CDR3 loop spans 13 amino acids. CDR3 sequence: CASSDRGSHEQYF. In nucleotides, the CDR3 is TGTGCCAGCAGTGATCGAGGGTCCCACGAGCAGTACTTC.

The CDR3 region has the DNA TGTGCCAGCAGCCCGGTGGGGACGGGGAAGGACGAGCAGTACTTC. As protein: CASSPVGTGKDEQYF. The rearrangement uses TRBV7-9 and TRBJ2-7; perhaps D is TRBD1 or TRBD2 (5 bases each). Germline assignment: CDR1 SEHNR and CDR2 FQNEAQ (reference sequence). The CDR3 runs to 15 residues. Trimming took off 5 bases at V and 5 bases at J, with 19 bases between the two ends.

The genes are TRBV4-1 and TRBJ2-7; 11 bases are shared with TRBD2. CDR3 length: 17 amino acids. Germline CDR1 and CDR2: MGHRA and YSYEKL. V was pared by 0 bases and J by 5 bases, with 9 bases of the junction left unmatched. CDR3 amino acids: CASSQDSQLAGAHEQYF. As DNA, the CDR3 is TGCGCCAGCAGCCAAGATTCTCAACTAGCGGGAGCCCACGAGCAGTACTTC.

The V gene is TRBV7-3, the J gene TRBJ2-2, with 11 bases aligning to TRBD2. The germline gives CDR1 SGHTA, CDR2 FQGTGA. The V gene end was trimmed by 4 bases and the J gene end by 6 bases; junction bases not matched to a gene: 4. This CDR3 is built from 15 residues. The CDR3 DNA sequence: TGTGCCAGCAGCTATAGCGGGAGGGCCCCCGGGGAGCTGTTTTTT. It yields the protein CASSYSGRAPGELFF.

This clone showed up just once. The genes are TRBV7-2 and TRBJ1-1, with 9 bases aligning to TRBD1. This CDR3 comprises 15 residues. Germline V CDR1 and CDR2: SGHTA, FQGNSA. V gave up 5 bases and J gave up 5 bases; unmatched junction bases: 9. CDR3 loop: CASSLDRGTGTEAFF. The CDR3 bases are TGTGCCAGCAGCCTGGACAGGGGCACAGGGACTGAAGCTTTCTTT.

The V and J genes are TRBV21-1 and TRBJ1-5. TRBV21-1 is marked as a pseudogene. This CDR3 has 17 amino acids. The CDR3 here is CASIKGGTAASNQPQHF. The CDR3 nucleotides read TGTGCCAGCATAAAGGGGGGGACAGCGGCGAGCAATCAGCCCCAGCATTTT.

The chain joins TRBV4-1 to TRBJ2-3, with TRBD2 matching 11 bases. Germline V CDR1 and CDR2: MGHRA, YSYEKL. This CDR3 has 16 residues. Losses at the gene ends were 5 bases for V and 1 base for J; bases not matched to a gene: 5. The CDR3 protein is CASSDGLAGGTDTQYF. Here the CDR3 DNA reads TGCGCCAGCAGCGACGGACTAGCGGGCGGCACAGATACGCAGTATTTT.

This chain uses TRBV5-1 with TRBJ1-1; D gene uncertain. Germline loops: CDR1 SGHRS, CDR2 YFSETQ. The CDR3 has 14 amino acids. V was cut by 0 bases and J by 1 base, with 7 bases left in between. CDR3 nucleotide sequence: TGCGCCAGCAGCTTGGGTCAGGAGAACACTGAAGCTTTCTTT. It encodes CASSLGQENTEAFF. The full variable domain, completed using reference TRBV5-1 and TRBJ1-1, is KAGVTQTPRYLIKTRGQQVTLSCSPISGHRSVSWYQQTPGQGLQFLFEYFSETQRNKGNFPGRFSGRQFSNSRSEMNVSTLELGDSALYLCASSLGQENTEAFFGQGTRLTVV.

This chain joins TRBV11-2 and TRBJ1-2; D is uncertain. Trimming removed 5 bases from V and 5 bases from J, with 15 bases in between. Germline CDR1 and CDR2: SGHAT and FQNNGV. The CDR3 consists of 14 residues. CDR3 sequence: CASSPSHLWYGYTF. CDR3 nucleotide sequence: TGTGCCAGCAGCCCTAGCCATCTATGGTATGGCTACACCTTC. The whole variable domain, filled in from reference TRBV11-2 and TRBJ1-2, reads EAGVAQSPRYKIIEKRQSVAFWCNPISGHATLYWYQQILGQGPKLLIQFQNNGVVDDSQLPKDRFSAERLKGVDSTLKIQPAKLEDSAVYLCASSPSHLWYGYTFGSGTRLTVV.

The V gene is TRBV6-1, the J gene TRBJ1-2; D perhaps matches TRBD1 (5 bases). This CDR3 region has 15 residues. Between the trimmed V and J ends, which lost 3 bases and 2 bases, there was a span of 13 bases. Germline V lookup: CDR1 MNHNS, CDR2 SASEGT. The CDR3 sequence: CASSEEEGRNYGYTF. DNA for the CDR3: TGTGCCAGCAGTGAGGAGGAGGGGCGGAACTATGGCTACACCTTC.

The chain joins TRBV2 to TRBJ2-1; D gene uncertain. V shed 6 bases and J shed 0 bases, with 9 bases lying between them. This CDR3 spans 14 amino acids. Looked up from germline, CDR1 is SNHLY and CDR2 is FYNNEI. The CDR3: CASSVSRSYNEQFF. In DNA form, the CDR3 reads TGTGCCAGCAGCGTGTCCCGCTCCTACAATGAGCAGTTCTTC.

V gene TRBV5-6 combines with J gene TRBJ2-3; 7 bases fit TRBD1. The V gene's germline CDR1 is SGHDT and CDR2 YYEEEE. V shed 1 base, J shed 0 bases, and the junction held 2 bases outside the gene matches. This CDR3 comprises 15 residues. CDR3 loop: CASSLTGASTDTQYF. CDR3 bases: TGTGCCAGCAGCTTGACAGGGGCTAGCACAGATACGCAGTATTTT.